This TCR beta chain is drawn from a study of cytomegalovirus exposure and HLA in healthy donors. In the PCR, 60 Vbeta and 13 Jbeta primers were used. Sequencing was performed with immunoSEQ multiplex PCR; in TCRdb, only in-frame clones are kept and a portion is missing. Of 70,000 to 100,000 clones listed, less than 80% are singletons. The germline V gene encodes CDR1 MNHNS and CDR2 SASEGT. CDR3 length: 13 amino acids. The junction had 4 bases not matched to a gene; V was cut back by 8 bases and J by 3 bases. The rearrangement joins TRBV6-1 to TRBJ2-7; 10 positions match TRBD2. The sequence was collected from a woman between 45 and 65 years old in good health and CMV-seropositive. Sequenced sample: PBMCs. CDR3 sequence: CASGRTSGYEQYF. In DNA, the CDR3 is TGTGCCAGCGGACGGACTAGCGGCTACGAGCAGTACTTC.